This T cell receptor (beta chain) was recovered during a study of regulatory T cells in long-lasting Graves disease. Whole-study results and caveats: Among the persistent patients, 2,741 public clonotypes were shared, more than the approximately 970 shared among new patients. Persistent Graves' patients showed less TCR diversity than newly diagnosed patients showed.

Researchers made TCR beta libraries by using iRepertoire HTBI primers and running Arm-PCR on CDR3 regions. TCRdb recomputed calls from the multiplex PCR reads with MiXCR, one row per CDR3 protein. The sample holds roughly 400,000 distinct CDR3 sequences, 21% seen once. The time point is: persistent/refractory GD, antithyroid drugs over 5 years with positive TRAb. PBMC RNA served as the TCR library source. This CDR3 region has 14 residues. V lost 4 bases, J lost 5 bases, and 6 bases stayed unmatched. CDR1 and CDR2 from the germline V gene are SGDLS and YYNGEE. This clonotype was observed at least ten times. No antigen is known for it.

The gene calls are TRBV9 and TRBJ2-5, with 9 bases matching TRBD2. The sample consisted of peripheral blood mononuclear cells (PBMCs), taken when the disease was refractory, from a patient treated with antithyroid drugs. The clonotype comes from a female donor with Graves disease. The CDR3 reads CASSRIAGVETQYF. CDR3 bases: TGTGCCAGCAGCAGAATAGCGGGAGTTGAGACCCAGTACTTC.